This T cell receptor beta chain was sequenced for a study of OX40 agonist ivuxolimab in advanced cancers. Study information: Ivuxolimab, an agonistic anti-OX40 (CD134) antibody, was given to patients. A male proportion of under 90% was recorded, with mean age around 55 years and range 23 to 79.

TCRdb's copy holds only in-frame clones and misses some; the assay was immunoSEQ multiplex PCR. The sample carries under 150,000 clones, 90% recorded once. This clone occurred once. Its cognate antigen is unknown. The CDR3 is 14 residues long. Per the germline V gene, CDR1 is LNHDA and CDR2 is SQIVND (reference sequence). The V and J ends lost 6 bases and 0 bases respectively, with 8 bases between them. Study-wide findings and caveats: Certain nonresponders additionally had low normalized T-cell clonal expansion. Expanded peripheral T cells had an undetermined antigen specificity.

The sample here was CD4+ or CD8+ T cells sorted from blood, taken in a trial of the OX40 agonist ivuxolimab. The sequence was obtained from an adult with an advanced solid tumor such as melanoma, head and neck, liver or kidney cancer. The V and J genes are TRBV19 and TRBJ2-2; D call uncertain. The chain's CDR3 is CASSNTANTGELFF. In DNA, the CDR3 is TGTGCCAGTAGCAACACAGCGAACACCGGGGAGCTGTTTTTT.